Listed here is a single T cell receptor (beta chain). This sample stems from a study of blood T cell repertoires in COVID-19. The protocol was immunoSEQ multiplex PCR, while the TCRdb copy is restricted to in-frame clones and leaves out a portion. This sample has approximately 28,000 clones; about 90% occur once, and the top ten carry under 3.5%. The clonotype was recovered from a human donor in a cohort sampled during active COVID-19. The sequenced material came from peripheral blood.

The CDR3 is CASSREGQLNTEAFF. Written as DNA, the CDR3 is TGTGCCAGTAGTAGAGAGGGACAGTTGAACACTGAAGCTTTCTTT. The chain uses TRBV19 and TRBJ1-1, with TRBD1 identical over 7 bases. This CDR3 spans 15 amino acids. The germline CDR1 and CDR2 sequences are LNHDA and SQIVND (reference sequence). The J segment lost 0 bases and the V segment lost 4 bases, leaving 5 bases of the junction unmatched.